The 19 T cell receptor beta chains given below trace back to one sample, sequenced in a study of shared clonotypes between healthy human individuals. Data came from immunoSEQ multiplex PCR; TCRdb stores just in-frame clones and leaves some out. The sample yields approximately 710,000 clones, roughly 87% seen once. Source material: memory CD8+ T cells from PBMCs. Subset denoted: CD45RO+ cells pooled with CCR7-negative TemRA cells. The receptors were gathered from a man between 18 and 29 years old in good health. Some clones in this sample may be carry-over from other donors' samples.

This clone was counted once. The V gene is TRBV4-1, the J gene TRBJ2-3; D might be TRBD2 (6 bases). V lost 0 bases, J lost 4 bases, and 11 bases lay in between. The length of the CDR3 is 15 residues. The germline gives CDR1 MGHRA, CDR2 YSYEKL. DNA of the CDR3: TGCGCCAGCAGCCAAGAGGTAGCGGCCCCAGATACGCAGTATTTT. Protein: CASSQEVAAPDTQYF.

The chain links TRBV4-1 to TRBJ1-6; D call uncertain. Trimming stripped 1 base from V and 6 bases from J, with 13 bases between. The CDR3 is made up of 16 amino acids. The germline gives CDR1 MGHRA, CDR2 YSYEKL. CDR3 sequence: CASSQATSTRNSPLHF. As DNA, the CDR3 is TGCGCCAGCAGCCAAGCGACCTCCACGCGTAATTCACCCCTCCACTTT.

The chain combines TRBV30 with TRBJ1-1; TRBD1 agrees at 9 bases. CDR3 size: 13 residues. Trimming cost V 3 bases and J 6 bases; bases outside gene matches: 5. CDR1 GTSNPN and CDR2 SVGIG come from the germline V gene (reference sequence). CDR3 DNA: TGTGCCTGGAGGCCGGGACAGGGAGCTGAAGCTTTCTTT. Amino acids: CAWRPGQGAEAFF.

The chain couples TRBV27 to TRBJ2-7; TRBD1 matches 9 bases. Germline trimming cut 6 bases from V and 1 base from J; bases unmatched to any gene: 4. Germline CDR1 is MNHEY and CDR2 is SMNVEV (reference sequence). This CDR3 region has 14 residues. CDR3 sequence: CASRGGQGSYEQYF. CDR3 nucleotides: TGTGCCAGCAGGGGGGGACAGGGATCCTACGAGCAGTACTTC.

As DNA, the CDR3 is TGTGCCAGCAGCTTAGCAGATTTCAAAAACATTCAGTACTTC. This translates into CASSLADFKNIQYF. The chain combines TRBV7-9 with TRBJ2-4; unclear D gene. This CDR3 has 14 residues. Trimming removed 0 bases from V and 3 bases from J, with 6 bases in between. Germline CDR1 is SEHNR and CDR2 is FQNEAQ (reference sequence).

The V and J genes are TRBV19 and TRBJ2-7; 9 positions match TRBD1. V trimming: 4 bases; J trimming: 5 bases; junction bases outside the gene matches: 0. This CDR3 has 12 residues. Per germline, CDR1 LNHDA and CDR2 SQIVND (reference sequence). CDR3 in DNA: TGTGCCAGTAGTAGGGACAGGGACGAGCAGTACTTC. This sequence encodes CASSRDRDEQYF.

V is TRBV4-1 and J is TRBJ2-7, with unresolved D. The CDR3 is made up of 13 amino acids. Germline V gene sequence: CDR1 MGHRA, CDR2 YSYEKL. V lost 0 bases, J lost 2 bases, and 5 bases lay in between. The CDR3 protein is CASSQEKAYEQYF. The CDR3 coding sequence is TGCGCCAGCAGCCAAGAAAAGGCCTACGAGCAGTACTTC.

The rearrangement links TRBV11-2 to TRBJ2-7; 7 nucleotides line up with TRBD1. The V gene's germline CDR1 is SGHAT and CDR2 FQNNGV. V shed 4 bases, J shed 3 bases, and the junction held 9 bases outside the gene matches. This CDR3 region has 15 residues. CDR3 DNA: TGTGCCAGCAGCTGGTGGGACAGAGACCTCTACGAGCAGTACTTC. Translated, it gives CASSWWDRDLYEQYF.

The chain combines TRBV5-6 with TRBJ1-1, with TRBD1 identical over 9 bases. Germline-derived CDR1 and CDR2 are SGHDT and YYEEEE. The CDR3 length is 15 residues. V dropped 4 bases and J dropped 4; count of bases not matched to a gene: 8. The CDR3 DNA reads as TGTGCCAGCAGCACCGGGACAGGGTTTGGCACTGAAGCTTTCTTT. This codes for CASSTGTGFGTEAFF.

The chain links TRBV28 to TRBJ2-1; 7 bases line up with TRBD2. Germline V gene lookup returns CDR1 MDHEN and CDR2 SYDVKM. The CDR3 is made up of 18 amino acids. With 8 bases clipped from V and 9 bases from J, the junction kept 25 bases outside the gene matches. The CDR3 loop reads CASDQTFRGGSGLGEQFF. The DNA for the CDR3 is TGTGCCAGCGACCAAACATTCCGGGGCGGGAGTGGTTTGGGTGAGCAGTTCTTC.

Only a few counts were recorded for this clone. The chain uses TRBV10-3 and TRBJ1-5; weak D call: TRBD1 (6 bases). Trimming stripped 5 bases from V and 4 bases from J, with 12 bases between. The CDR3 length is 14 residues. CDR1 is ENHRY and CDR2 is SYGVKD in the germline V gene. The DNA for the CDR3 is TGTGCCATCAGTCAAGGACAGCCGAATCAGCCCCAGCATTTT. This sequence encodes CAISQGQPNQPQHF.

About this clone: This sequence is one base from a far larger clone and is likely a read error. The chain uses TRBV6-7 and TRBJ2-2, with 16 positions matching TRBD2. TRBV6-7 is designated an ORF whose function remains uncertain. CDR3 size: 18 residues. The V and J ends lost 6 bases and 7 bases, in that order; junction bases with no gene match: 11. The CDR3 is CASRTGTSGRAAGGELFF. The CDR3 DNA reads TGTGCCAGCAGAACCGGGACTAGCGGGAGGGCCGCGGGCGGGGAGCTGTTTTTT.

This clone occurred once. CDR3 coding DNA: TGTGCCAGCAGTTTCCTGGTCTCCTACGAGCAGTACTTC. This translates into CASSFLVSYEQYF. This chain joins TRBV27 and TRBJ2-7, with D hard to call. The CDR3 length is 13 residues. V dropped 3 bases and J dropped 0 bases, with 6 bases sitting between them. Germline lookup yields CDR1 MNHEY and CDR2 SMNVEV (reference sequence).

This sequence joins TRBV5-1 and TRBJ2-1; 10 bases fit TRBD2. Trimming cost V 0 bases and J 7 bases; bases outside gene matches: 7. This CDR3 contains 16 residues. The germline V gene encodes CDR1 SGHRS and CDR2 YFSETQ. CDR3 nucleotides: TGCGCCAGCAGCTTGGAGACTAGCGGGCCTTTAAATGAGCAGTTCTTC. The encoded protein is CASSLETSGPLNEQFF. Drawing the rest from reference TRBV5-1 and TRBJ2-1, the complete variable domain is KAGVTQTPRYLIKTRGQQVTLSCSPISGHRSVSWYQQTPGQGLQFLFEYFSETQRNKGNFPGRFSGRQFSNSRSEMNVSTLELGDSALYLCASSLETSGPLNEQFFGPGTRLTVL.

V and J are TRBV11-2 and TRBJ2-7; 10 bases match TRBD2. After removal of 0 bases from V and 3 bases from J, the junction contained 14 bases not matched to a gene. The CDR3 extends over 19 amino acids. In germline, CDR1 is SGHAT, CDR2 FQNNGV. The CDR3 nucleotides are TGTGCCAGCAGCTTAGATTTGGGACTAGCGCAAAGTTTTTTCTACGAGCAGTACTTC. The encoded protein is CASSLDLGLAQSFFYEQYF.

This clone has a single count. The genes are TRBV7-9 and TRBJ2-7; TRBD2 matches 9 bases. The V gene end was trimmed by 5 bases and the J gene end by 6 bases; junction bases not matched to a gene: 11. The germline V gene has CDR1 SEHNR and CDR2 FQNEAQ (reference sequence). The length of the CDR3 is 15 residues. In nucleotides, the CDR3 is TGTGCCAGCAGCCATGGGAGGGCTAGCGGGGTCGAGCAGTACTTC. It encodes CASSHGRASGVEQYF. Together with reference TRBV7-9 and TRBJ2-7, the CDR3 gives the full variable domain: DTGVSQNPRHKITKRGQNVTFRCDPISEHNRLYWYRQTLGQGPEFLTYFQNEAQLEKSRLLSDRFSAERPKGSFSTLEIQRTEQGDSAMYLCASSHGRASGVEQYFGPGTRLTVT.

The chain combines TRBV15 with TRBJ1-1; no definite D call. The CDR3 runs 14 residues. Trimming stripped 0 bases from V and 4 bases from J, with 9 bases between. Germline CDR1 and CDR2: LNHNV and YYDKDF (reference sequence). In DNA, the CDR3 is TGTGCCACCAGCAGAGAACAGATGGGCACTGAAGCTTTCTTT. It is translated as CATSREQMGTEAFF.

This clone has only one observation. This sequence joins TRBV4-2 and TRBJ2-7; 11 bases align to TRBD1. CDR1 is LGHNA, CDR2 YNFKEQ, per germline. The CDR3 sequence is 15 residues long. V gave up 5 bases and J gave up 5 bases; unmatched junction bases: 8. The CDR3 coding sequence is TGTGCCAGCAGCGCCACCGGGACAGGGGGTGACGAGCAGTACTTC. Residues: CASSATGTGGDEQYF.

The genes are TRBV28 and TRBJ2-3, with D unclear. With 5 bases removed from V and 1 base from J, the gap between germline ends came to 16 bases. This CDR3 spans 16 amino acids. CDR1 and CDR2 (germline): MDHEN, SYDVKM. The CDR3 region is CASSRNLATGTDTQYF. CDR3 bases: TGTGCCAGCAGTAGAAATCTGGCTACTGGCACAGATACGCAGTATTTT. The full variable domain, with the rest looked up from reference TRBV28 and TRBJ2-3, is DVKVTQSSRYLVKRTGEKVFLECVQDMDHENMFWYRQDPGLGLRLIYFSYDVKMKEKGDIPEGYSVSREKKERFSLILESASTNQTSMYLCASSRNLATGTDTQYFGPGTRLTVL.